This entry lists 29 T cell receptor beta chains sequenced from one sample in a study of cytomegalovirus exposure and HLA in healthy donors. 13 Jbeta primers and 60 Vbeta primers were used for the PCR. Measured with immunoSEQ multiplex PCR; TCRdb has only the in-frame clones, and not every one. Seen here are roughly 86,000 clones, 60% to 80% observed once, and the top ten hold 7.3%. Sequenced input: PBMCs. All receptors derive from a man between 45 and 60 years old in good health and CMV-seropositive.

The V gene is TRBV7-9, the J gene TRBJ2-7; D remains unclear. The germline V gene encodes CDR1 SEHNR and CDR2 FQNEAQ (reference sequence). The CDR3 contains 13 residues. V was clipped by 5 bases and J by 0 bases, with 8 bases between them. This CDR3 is CASSPVSSYEQYF. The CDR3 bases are TGTGCCAGCAGCCCGGTAAGCTCCTACGAGCAGTACTTC.

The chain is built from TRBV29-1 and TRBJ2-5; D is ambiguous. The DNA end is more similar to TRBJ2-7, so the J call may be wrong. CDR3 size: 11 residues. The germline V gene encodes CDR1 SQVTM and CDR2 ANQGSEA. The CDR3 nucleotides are TGCAGCGTTGAACGGAGCTACGAGCAGTACTTC. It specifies CSVERSYEQYF.

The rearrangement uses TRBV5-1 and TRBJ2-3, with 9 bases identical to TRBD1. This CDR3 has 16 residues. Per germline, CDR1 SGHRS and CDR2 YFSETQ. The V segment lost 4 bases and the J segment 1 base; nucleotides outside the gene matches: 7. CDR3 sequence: CASSAGQGTGTDTQYF. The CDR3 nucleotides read TGCGCCAGCAGCGCGGGACAGGGCACTGGCACAGATACGCAGTATTTT.

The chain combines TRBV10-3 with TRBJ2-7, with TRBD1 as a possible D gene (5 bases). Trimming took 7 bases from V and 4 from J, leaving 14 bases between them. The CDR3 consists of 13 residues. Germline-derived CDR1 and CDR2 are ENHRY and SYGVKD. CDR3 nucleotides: TGTGCCATCACGCAGGGTGGCTCTTACGAGCAGTACTTC. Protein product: CAITQGGSYEQYF.

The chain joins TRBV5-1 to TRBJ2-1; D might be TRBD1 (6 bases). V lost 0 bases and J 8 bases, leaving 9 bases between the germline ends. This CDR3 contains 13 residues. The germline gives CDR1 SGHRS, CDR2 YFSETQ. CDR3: CASSLDRADEQFF. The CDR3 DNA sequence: TGCGCCAGCAGCTTGGACAGGGCCGATGAGCAGTTCTTC.

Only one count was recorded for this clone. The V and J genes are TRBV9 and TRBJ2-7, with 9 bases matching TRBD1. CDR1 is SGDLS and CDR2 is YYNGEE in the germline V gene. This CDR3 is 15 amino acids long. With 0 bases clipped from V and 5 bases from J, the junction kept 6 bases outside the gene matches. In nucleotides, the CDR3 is TGTGCCAGCAGCGTAGGTGGGACAGGGATAAACGAGCAGTACTTC. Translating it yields CASSVGGTGINEQYF.

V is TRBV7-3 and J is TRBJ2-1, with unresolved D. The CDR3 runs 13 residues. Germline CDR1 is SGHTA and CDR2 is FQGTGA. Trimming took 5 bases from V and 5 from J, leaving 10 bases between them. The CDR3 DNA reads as TGTGCCAGCAGCCCTTACAGCCACAATGAGCAGTTCTTC. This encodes CASSPYSHNEQFF.

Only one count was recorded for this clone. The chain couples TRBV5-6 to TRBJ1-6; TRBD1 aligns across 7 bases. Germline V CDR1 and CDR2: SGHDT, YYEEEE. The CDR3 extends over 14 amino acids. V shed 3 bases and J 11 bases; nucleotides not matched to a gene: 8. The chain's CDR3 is CASSSRTGSPPLHF. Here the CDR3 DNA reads TGTGCCAGCAGCTCCCGGACAGGTTCCCCACCCCTCCACTTT.

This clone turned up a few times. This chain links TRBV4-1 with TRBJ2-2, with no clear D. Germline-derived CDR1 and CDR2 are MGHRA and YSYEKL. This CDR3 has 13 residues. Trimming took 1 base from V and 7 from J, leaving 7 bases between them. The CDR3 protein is CASSQGGIGELFF. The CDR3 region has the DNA TGCGCCAGCAGCCAAGGCGGAATCGGGGAGCTGTTTTTT.

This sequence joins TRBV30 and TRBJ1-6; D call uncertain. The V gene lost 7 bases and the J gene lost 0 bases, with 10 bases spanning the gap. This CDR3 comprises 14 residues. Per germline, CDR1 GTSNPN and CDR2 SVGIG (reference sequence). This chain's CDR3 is CASSTSSYNSPLHF. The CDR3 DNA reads TGTGCCTCGTCCACCAGCTCCTATAATTCACCCCTCCACTTT.

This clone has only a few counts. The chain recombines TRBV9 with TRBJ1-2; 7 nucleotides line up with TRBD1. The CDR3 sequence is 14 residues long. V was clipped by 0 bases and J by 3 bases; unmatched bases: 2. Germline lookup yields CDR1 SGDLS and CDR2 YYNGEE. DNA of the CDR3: TGTGCCAGCAGCGTAGACAGGGGTGACTATGGCTACACCTTC. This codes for CASSVDRGDYGYTF.

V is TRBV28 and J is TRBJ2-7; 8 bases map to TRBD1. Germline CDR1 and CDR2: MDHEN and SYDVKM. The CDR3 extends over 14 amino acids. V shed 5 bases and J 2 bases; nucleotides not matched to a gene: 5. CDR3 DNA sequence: TGTGCCAGCAGTAGGACAGGGCAAACCTACGAGCAGTACTTC. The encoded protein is CASSRTGQTYEQYF.

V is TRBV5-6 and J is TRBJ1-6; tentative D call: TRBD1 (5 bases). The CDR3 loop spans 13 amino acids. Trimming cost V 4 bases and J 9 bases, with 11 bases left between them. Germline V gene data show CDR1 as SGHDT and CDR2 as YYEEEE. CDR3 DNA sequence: TGTGCCAGCAGCCCGGGGGGGAGTTCACCCCTCCACTTT. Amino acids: CASSPGGSSPLHF.

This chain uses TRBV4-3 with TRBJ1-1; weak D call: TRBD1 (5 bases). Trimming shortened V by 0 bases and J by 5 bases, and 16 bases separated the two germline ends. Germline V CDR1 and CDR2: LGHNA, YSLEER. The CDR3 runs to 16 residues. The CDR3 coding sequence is TGCGCCAGCAGCCAAGATCGTACGGGGGTGGGTACTGAAGCTTTCTTT. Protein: CASSQDRTGVGTEAFF.

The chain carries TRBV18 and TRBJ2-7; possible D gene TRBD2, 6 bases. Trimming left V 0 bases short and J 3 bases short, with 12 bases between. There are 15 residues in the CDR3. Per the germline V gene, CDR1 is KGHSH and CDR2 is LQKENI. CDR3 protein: CASSPPQGLSYEQYF. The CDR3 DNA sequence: TGTGCCAGCTCACCACCCCAGGGACTCAGCTACGAGCAGTACTTC.

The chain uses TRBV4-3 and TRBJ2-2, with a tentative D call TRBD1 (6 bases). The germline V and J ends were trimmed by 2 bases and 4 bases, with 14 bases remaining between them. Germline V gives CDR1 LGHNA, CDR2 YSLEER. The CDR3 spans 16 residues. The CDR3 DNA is TGCGCCAGCAGCCAACTTTCAGGGGTGGCCACCGGGGAGCTGTTTTTT. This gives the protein CASSQLSGVATGELFF.

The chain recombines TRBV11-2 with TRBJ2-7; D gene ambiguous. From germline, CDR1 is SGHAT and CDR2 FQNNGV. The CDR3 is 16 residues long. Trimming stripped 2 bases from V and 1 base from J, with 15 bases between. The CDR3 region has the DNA TGTGCCAGCAGCTTAAAATCGACACTCCCTTCCTACGAGCAGTACTTC. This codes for CASSLKSTLPSYEQYF. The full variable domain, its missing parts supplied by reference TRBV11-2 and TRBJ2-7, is EAGVAQSPRYKIIEKRQSVAFWCNPISGHATLYWYQQILGQGPKLLIQFQNNGVVDDSQLPKDRFSAERLKGVDSTLKIQPAKLEDSAVYLCASSLKSTLPSYEQYFGPGTRLTVT.

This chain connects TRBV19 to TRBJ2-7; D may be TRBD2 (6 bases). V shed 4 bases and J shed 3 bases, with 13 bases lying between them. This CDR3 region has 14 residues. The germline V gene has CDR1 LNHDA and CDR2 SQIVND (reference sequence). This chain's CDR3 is CASSSGTGGYEQYF. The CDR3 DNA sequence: TGTGCCAGTAGTAGCGGGACCGGGGGCTACGAGCAGTACTTC.

The CDR3 here is CASSLDQTSTDTQYF. CDR3 coding DNA: TGCGCCAGCAGCTTGGACCAGACTAGCACAGATACGCAGTATTTT. The chain carries TRBV5-1 and TRBJ2-3, with unresolved D. Germline CDR1 reads SGHRS; CDR2 reads YFSETQ. The CDR3 spans 15 residues. Between the trimmed V and J ends, which lost 0 bases and 0 bases, there was a span of 8 bases.

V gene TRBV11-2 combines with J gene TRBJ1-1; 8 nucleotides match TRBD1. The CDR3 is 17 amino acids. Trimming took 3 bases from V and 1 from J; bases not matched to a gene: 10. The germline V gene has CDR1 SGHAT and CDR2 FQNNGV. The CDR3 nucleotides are TGTGCCAGCAGCTTGGGGACAGGCGGCCCCTCGAACACTGAAGCTTTCTTT. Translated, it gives CASSLGTGGPSNTEAFF.

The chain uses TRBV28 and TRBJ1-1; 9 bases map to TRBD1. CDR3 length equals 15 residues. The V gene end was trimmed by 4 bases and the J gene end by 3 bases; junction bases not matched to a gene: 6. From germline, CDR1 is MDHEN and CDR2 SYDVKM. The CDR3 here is CASSSPGQGDTEAFF. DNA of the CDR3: TGTGCCAGCAGTTCCCCGGGACAGGGCGACACTGAAGCTTTCTTT.

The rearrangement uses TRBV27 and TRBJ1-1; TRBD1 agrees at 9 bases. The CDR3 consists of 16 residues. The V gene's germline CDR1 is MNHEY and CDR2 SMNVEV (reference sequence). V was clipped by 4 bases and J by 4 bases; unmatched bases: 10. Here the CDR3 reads CASSSLFLTGGTEAFF. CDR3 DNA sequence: TGTGCCAGCAGTTCATTATTCCTGACAGGGGGCACTGAAGCTTTCTTT.

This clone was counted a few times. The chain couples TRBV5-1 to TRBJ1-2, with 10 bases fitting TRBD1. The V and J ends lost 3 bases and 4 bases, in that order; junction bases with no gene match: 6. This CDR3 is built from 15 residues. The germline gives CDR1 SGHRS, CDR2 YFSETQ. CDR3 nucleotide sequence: TGCGCCAGCAGCTCGGGACAGGGGACCGCCTATGGCTACACCTTC. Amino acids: CASSSGQGTAYGYTF.

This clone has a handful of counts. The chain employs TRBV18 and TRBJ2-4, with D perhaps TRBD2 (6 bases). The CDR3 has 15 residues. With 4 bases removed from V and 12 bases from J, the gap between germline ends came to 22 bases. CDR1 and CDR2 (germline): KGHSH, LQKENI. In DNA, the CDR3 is TGTGCCAGCTCACAAAACGGGGGTTCGACGGCGGCTCAGTACTTC. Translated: CASSQNGGSTAAQYF.

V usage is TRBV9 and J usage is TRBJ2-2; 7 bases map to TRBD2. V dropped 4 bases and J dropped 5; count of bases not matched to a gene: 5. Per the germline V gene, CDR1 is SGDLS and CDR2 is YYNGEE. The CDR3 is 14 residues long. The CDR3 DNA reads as TGTGCCAGCAGCTCTAAACTAGCGACCGGGGAGCTGTTTTTT. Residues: CASSSKLATGELFF.

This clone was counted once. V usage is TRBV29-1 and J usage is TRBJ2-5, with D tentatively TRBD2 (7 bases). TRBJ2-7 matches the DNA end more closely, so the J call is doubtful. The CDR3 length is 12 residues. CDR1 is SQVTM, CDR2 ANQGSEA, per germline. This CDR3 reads CSGTRGGYEQYF. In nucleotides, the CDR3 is TGCAGCGGAACTAGGGGGGGTTACGAGCAGTACTTC.

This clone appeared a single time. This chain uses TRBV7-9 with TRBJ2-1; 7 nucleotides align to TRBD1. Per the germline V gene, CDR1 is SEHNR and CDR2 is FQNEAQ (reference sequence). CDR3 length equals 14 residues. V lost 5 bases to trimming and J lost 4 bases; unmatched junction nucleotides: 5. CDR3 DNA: TGTGCCAGCAGCGCAGACAGGGTATACAATGAGCAGTTCTTC. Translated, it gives CASSADRVYNEQFF.

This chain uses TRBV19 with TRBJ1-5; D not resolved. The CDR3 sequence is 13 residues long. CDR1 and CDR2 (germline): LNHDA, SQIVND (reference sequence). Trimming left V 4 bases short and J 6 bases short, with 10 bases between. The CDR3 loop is CASSKTDPQPQHF. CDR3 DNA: TGTGCCAGTAGTAAAACAGATCCTCAGCCCCAGCATTTT. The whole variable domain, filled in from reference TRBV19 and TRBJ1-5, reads DGGITQSPKYLFRKEGQNVTLSCEQNLNHDAMYWYRQDPGQGLRLIYYSQIVNDFQKGDIAEGYSVSREKKESFPLTVTSAQKNPTAFYLCASSKTDPQPQHFGDGTRLSIL.

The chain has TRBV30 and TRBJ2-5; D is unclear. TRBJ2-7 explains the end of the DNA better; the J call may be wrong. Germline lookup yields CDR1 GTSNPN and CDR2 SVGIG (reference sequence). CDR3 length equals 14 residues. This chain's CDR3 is CAWNRPGGPYEQYF. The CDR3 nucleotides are TGTGCCTGGAATCGACCCGGCGGTCCCTACGAGCAGTACTTC.